This T cell receptor beta chain was recorded in a study of read filtering for tumor transcriptome and immune sequencing. This library used approximately 370 ng RNA and molecular barcoded adaptors spanning alpha/delta and beta/gamma chains. TCRdb independently ran MiXCR on the reads; one entry per CDR3 protein. The sample holds around 33,000 distinct CDR3 sequences, approximately 17% seen once. This clonotype was seen ten or more times. As yet, its antigen is unknown. Study observations and caveats: Even smaller IR-seq throughput identified most shared clonotypes.

Trimming at V came to 6 bases and at J to 10 bases, leaving 13 bases not matched to a gene. The germline gives CDR1 SQVTM, CDR2 ANQGSEA. The CDR3 runs to 15 residues. What was sequenced was a population of CD138-negative cells sorted from bone marrow. The rearrangement uses TRBV29-1 and TRBJ2-3; 13 nucleotides agree with TRBD2. The TCR was taken from a donor at least 40 years old with multiple myeloma. CDR3 in amino acids: CSVGGLAGHPVAQYF. CDR3 in DNA: TGCAGCGTGGGGGGACTAGCGGGGCATCCGGTGGCGCAGTATTTT.